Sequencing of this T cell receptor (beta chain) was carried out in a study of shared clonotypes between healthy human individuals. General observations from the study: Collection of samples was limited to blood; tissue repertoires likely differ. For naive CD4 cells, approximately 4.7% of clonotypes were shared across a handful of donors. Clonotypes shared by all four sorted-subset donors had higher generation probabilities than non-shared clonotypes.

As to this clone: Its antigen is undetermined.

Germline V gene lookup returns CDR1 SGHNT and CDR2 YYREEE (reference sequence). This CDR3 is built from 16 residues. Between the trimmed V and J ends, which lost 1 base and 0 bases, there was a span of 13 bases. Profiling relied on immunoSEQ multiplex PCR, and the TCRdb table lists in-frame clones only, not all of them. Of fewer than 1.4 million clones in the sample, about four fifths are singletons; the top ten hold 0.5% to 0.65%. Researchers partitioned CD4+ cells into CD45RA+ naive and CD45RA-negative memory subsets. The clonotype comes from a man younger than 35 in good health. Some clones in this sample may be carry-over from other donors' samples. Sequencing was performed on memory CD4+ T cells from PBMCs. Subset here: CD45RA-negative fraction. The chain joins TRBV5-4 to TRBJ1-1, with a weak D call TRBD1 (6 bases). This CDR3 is CASSLSGGDLNTEAFF. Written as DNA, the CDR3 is TGTGCCAGCAGCTTGTCGGGGGGCGACTTGAACACTGAAGCTTTCTTT.